The 24 T cell receptor beta chains below were found in one sample sequenced in a study of cytomegalovirus exposure and HLA in healthy donors. Researchers ran the PCR with 60 Vbeta and 13 Jbeta primers. The repertoire was sequenced with immunoSEQ multiplex PCR; TCRdb's copy has only in-frame clones and lacks some. This table has about 64,000 clones, 85% appearing once. The source material was PBMCs. The receptors here all came from a female donor in good health and CMV-seronegative.

The V call is TRBV2, the J call TRBJ2-7, with D possibly being TRBD2 (5 bases). The CDR3 has 14 amino acids. Deletions cut 0 bases from V and 4 bases from J, with 10 bases between. Germline V gene sequence: CDR1 SNHLY, CDR2 FYNNEI. This CDR3 is CASSEASAVYEQYF. The CDR3 DNA follows: TGTGCCAGCAGTGAAGCTAGCGCCGTGTACGAGCAGTACTTC.

The V gene is TRBV7-2, the J gene TRBJ1-2; D gene ambiguous. V lost 5 bases and J lost 4, with 8 bases in between. Germline values: CDR1 SGHTA, CDR2 FQGNSA. This CDR3 comprises 12 residues. The CDR3 DNA reads TGTGCCAGCAGCACATGGTCCTATGGCTACACCTTC. Residues: CASSTWSYGYTF. The variable domain in full, completed from reference TRBV7-2 and TRBJ1-2, reads GAGVSQSPSNKVTEKGKDVELRCDPISGHTALYWYRQSLGQGLEFLIYFQGNSAPDKSGLPSDRFSAERTGGSVSTLTIQRTQQEDSAVYLCASSTWSYGYTFGSGTRLTVV.

The chain joins TRBV29-1 to TRBJ2-3; maybe TRBD2 (6 bases). Deletions cut 7 bases from V and 9 bases from J, with 17 bases between. The CDR3 spans 12 residues. Germline V gene data show CDR1 as SQVTM and CDR2 as ANQGSEA. The CDR3 here is CSGGGDGATQYF. The CDR3 bases are TGCAGCGGGGGCGGGGATGGGGCGACGCAGTATTTT.

This clone is medium-sized. V and J are TRBV19 and TRBJ1-5; 10 bases are shared with TRBD1. This CDR3 spans 17 amino acids. The V gene end was trimmed by 1 base and the J gene end by 3 bases; junction bases not matched to a gene: 6. From germline, CDR1 is LNHDA and CDR2 SQIVND (reference sequence). DNA for the CDR3: TGTGCCAGTAGTATAGGTGGGACAGGGGCCTTCAATCAGCCCCAGCATTTT. Protein: CASSIGGTGAFNQPQHF.

This chain connects TRBV14 to TRBJ2-3, with a weak D call TRBD1 (6 bases). The V gene lost 6 bases and the J gene lost 2 bases, with 15 bases spanning the gap. CDR3 length: 15 residues. Per the germline V gene, CDR1 is SGHDN and CDR2 is FVKESK. Here the CDR3 reads CASSRQVLDTDTQYF. The CDR3 region has the DNA TGTGCCAGCAGTCGACAGGTTTTAGACACAGATACGCAGTATTTT.

This sequence joins TRBV2 and TRBJ2-3, with 14 bases that match TRBD2. There are 15 residues in the CDR3. V shed 6 bases, J shed 4 bases, and the junction held 3 bases outside the gene matches. Germline V gene data show CDR1 as SNHLY and CDR2 as FYNNEI. CDR3 in amino acids: CASRTGLAGADTQYF. As DNA, the CDR3 is TGTGCCAGCAGGACGGGACTAGCGGGAGCAGATACGCAGTATTTT.

This clone was seen once. The chain carries TRBV5-4 and TRBJ2-3; 9 nucleotides agree with TRBD2. CDR1 and CDR2 from the germline V gene are SGHNT and YYREEE (reference sequence). After removal of 0 bases from V and 1 base from J, the junction contained 6 bases not matched to a gene. This CDR3 comprises 17 residues. The CDR3 spells CASSLGGREGGTDTQYF. The DNA of the CDR3 is TGTGCCAGCAGCTTGGGGGGGCGGGAGGGGGGCACAGATACGCAGTATTTT. Complete variable domain (other parts from reference TRBV5-4 and TRBJ2-3): ETGVTQSPTHLIKTRGQQVTLRCSSQSGHNTVSWYQQALGQGPQFIFQYYREEENGRGNFPPRFSGLQFPNYSSELNVNALELDDSALYLCASSLGGREGGTDTQYFGPGTRLTVL.

The rearrangement joins TRBV27 to TRBJ1-2; TRBD1 matches at 12 bases. There are 16 residues in the CDR3. From germline, CDR1 is MNHEY and CDR2 SMNVEV (reference sequence). With V trimmed by 8 bases and J by 4 bases, 11 bases remained unmatched. This chain's CDR3 is CASRSSGTGGIYGYTF. As DNA, the CDR3 is TGTGCCAGCCGATCTTCCGGGACAGGGGGCATCTATGGCTACACCTTC.

The chain joins TRBV5-6 to TRBJ2-1; 8 bases are a match to TRBD2. Per germline, CDR1 SGHDT and CDR2 YYEEEE. The CDR3 runs to 16 residues. Trimming took 2 bases from V and 3 from J; bases not matched to a gene: 7. The DNA for the CDR3 is TGTGCCAGCAGCTTCCCCTTCGGGAGGGACTACAATGAGCAGTTCTTC. Protein product: CASSFPFGRDYNEQFF.

CDR3: CSARRGYEQYF. Here the CDR3 DNA reads TGCAGTGCTAGGCGAGGCTACGAGCAGTACTTC. V is TRBV20-1 and J is TRBJ2-7; no clear D gene. V lost 3 bases, J lost 3 bases, and 6 bases lay in between. Germline loops: CDR1 DFQATT, CDR2 SNEGSKA (reference sequence). The length of the CDR3 is 11 residues.

The chain uses TRBV2 and TRBJ1-5; D call uncertain. Trimming took off 4 bases at V and 6 bases at J, with 13 bases between the two ends. The CDR3 has 14 amino acids. CDR1 and CDR2 from the germline V gene are SNHLY and FYNNEI. In DNA, the CDR3 is TGTGCCAGCAGTGCGTCGGGGTTGGGTCAGCCCCAGCATTTT. It codes for CASSASGLGQPQHF.

The genes are TRBV19 and TRBJ2-1; 11 nucleotides match TRBD2. The CDR3 contains 15 residues. V trimming: 3 bases; J trimming: 7 bases; junction bases outside the gene matches: 5. Germline CDR1 LNHDA, CDR2 SQIVND (reference sequence). The CDR3, as DNA: TGTGCCAGTAGTATCCTAGCGGGAGGAATGAATGAGCAGTTCTTC. Translated: CASSILAGGMNEQFF.

The gene calls are TRBV7-3 and TRBJ2-7; 7 bases fit TRBD1. Germline V gene lookup returns CDR1 SGHTA and CDR2 FQGTGA. V lost 3 bases to trimming and J lost 2 bases; unmatched junction nucleotides: 4. The CDR3 contains 14 residues. The CDR3 nucleotides are TGTGCCAGCAGCTTCCGACAGGGCACCTACGAGCAGTACTTC. This encodes CASSFRQGTYEQYF. Looking up the rest from reference TRBV7-3 and TRBJ2-7 gives the full variable domain: GAGVSQTPSNKVTEKGKYVELRCDPISGHTALYWYRQSLGQGPEFLIYFQGTGAADDSGLPNDRFFAVRPEGSVSTLKIQRTERGDSAVYLCASSFRQGTYEQYFGPGTRLTVT.

This clone showed up just a few times. This chain joins TRBV27 and TRBJ2-1; 11 bases fit TRBD2. This CDR3 is 14 amino acids long. The V gene's germline CDR1 is MNHEY and CDR2 SMNVEV (reference sequence). V trimming: 8 bases; J trimming: 4 bases; junction bases outside the gene matches: 4. The CDR3 DNA is TGTGCCAGCGGAACTAGCGGGAGATACAATGAGCAGTTCTTC. Its protein product is CASGTSGRYNEQFF.

The rearrangement uses TRBV28 and TRBJ2-2, with 9 nucleotides matching TRBD2. This CDR3 region has 16 residues. V was clipped by 7 bases and J by 2 bases; unmatched bases: 8. Germline lookup yields CDR1 MDHEN and CDR2 SYDVKM. CDR3 in DNA: TGTGCCAGCACTCTATTGACTAGCGGCAACACCGGGGAGCTGTTTTTT. This encodes CASTLLTSGNTGELFF. The full variable domain, with the rest looked up from reference TRBV28 and TRBJ2-2, is DVKVTQSSRYLVKRTGEKVFLECVQDMDHENMFWYRQDPGLGLRLIYFSYDVKMKEKGDIPEGYSVSREKKERFSLILESASTNQTSMYLCASTLLTSGNTGELFFGEGSRLTVL.

This sequence joins TRBV12-5 and TRBJ2-5; D gene unclear. The J call may be wrong; the DNA end is better matched by TRBJ2-7. Germline CDR1 LGHNT, CDR2 FRNRAP. This CDR3 region has 11 residues. DNA for the CDR3: TGTGCTAGTGGTTTTGGTAGCGAGCAGTACTTC. It is translated as CASGFGSEQYF.

This chain uses TRBV5-4 with TRBJ1-2, with 10 bases aligning to TRBD1. V dropped 4 bases and J dropped 2; count of bases not matched to a gene: 2. The CDR3 has 14 amino acids. In germline, CDR1 is SGHNT, CDR2 YYREEE (reference sequence). The CDR3 bases are TGTGCCAGCAGCCAGGGACAGGGGAACTATGGCTACACCTTC. This encodes CASSQGQGNYGYTF.

The chain has TRBV18 and TRBJ2-7, with TRBD1 matching 8 bases. The CDR3 is made up of 15 amino acids. CDR1 is KGHSH, CDR2 LQKENI, per germline. V gave up 3 bases and J gave up 6 bases; unmatched junction bases: 10. CDR3 amino acids: CASSPQGALDAEQYF. The CDR3 nucleotides read TGTGCCAGCTCACCTCAGGGGGCCCTAGATGCCGAGCAGTACTTC. The full variable domain, rest sourced from reference TRBV18 and TRBJ2-7, is NAGVMQNPRHLVRRRGQEARLRCSPMKGHSHVYWYRQLPEEGLKFMVYLQKENIIDESGMPKERFSAEFPKEGPSILRIQQVVRGDSAAYFCASSPQGALDAEQYFGPGTRLTVT.

The V and J genes are TRBV28 and TRBJ2-7; D is undetermined. Germline assignment: CDR1 MDHEN and CDR2 SYDVKM. The CDR3 loop spans 14 amino acids. The ends were cut back, 8 bases at V and 5 bases at J, with 19 bases in the middle. CDR3 nucleotide sequence: TGTGCCAGCCGCCCCGGTGGGCCTAACCACGAGCAGTACTTC. Protein product: CASRPGGPNHEQYF.

There are a few counts of this clone. The chain is built from TRBV6-1 and TRBJ1-2, with a possible D match to TRBD1 (5 bases). V lost 3 bases and J 4 bases, leaving 12 bases between the germline ends. The CDR3 covers 14 residues. Germline V gives CDR1 MNHNS, CDR2 SASEGT. The CDR3 sequence is CASSDAQGSYGYTF. For the CDR3, the DNA is TGTGCCAGCAGTGACGCGCAGGGATCCTATGGCTACACCTTC.

The V and J genes are TRBV6-1 and TRBJ1-5; TRBD1 is a possible D gene (6 bases). This CDR3 is built from 13 residues. Germline V gene sequence: CDR1 MNHNS, CDR2 SASEGT. V was pared by 3 bases and J by 7 bases, with 10 bases between. CDR3: CASSEHREQPQHF. The CDR3 bases are TGTGCCAGCAGTGAGCACAGGGAGCAGCCCCAGCATTTT.

The J gene is TRBJ1-3, the V gene TRBV7-9; possibly TRBD1 for D (5 bases). The CDR3 covers 15 residues. Trimming shortened V by 6 bases and J by 2 bases, and 14 bases separated the two germline ends. Germline loops: CDR1 SEHNR, CDR2 FQNEAQ (reference sequence). CDR3 amino acids: CASRTAGGAGNTIYF. DNA for the CDR3: TGTGCCAGCAGAACGGCCGGGGGTGCTGGAAACACCATATATTTT.

The rearrangement links TRBV10-2 to TRBJ2-3, with 9 positions matching TRBD1. CDR1 is WSHSY, CDR2 SAAADI, per germline. Trimming took 6 bases from V and 2 from J; bases not matched to a gene: 6. The CDR3 contains 15 residues. In DNA, the CDR3 is TGCGCCAGCAGAGGGACAGGGCCATACACAGATACGCAGTATTTT. The encoded protein is CASRGTGPYTDTQYF.

This sequence joins TRBV6-4 and TRBJ1-2, with TRBD1 identical over 10 bases. Germline trimming cut 0 bases from V and 5 bases from J; bases unmatched to any gene: 6. This CDR3 contains 16 residues. Germline values: CDR1 MRHNA, CDR2 SNTAGT. The CDR3 bases are TGTGCCAGCAGTGACTCGGGGACAGGGGACGGTTATGGCTACACCTTC. It translates to CASSDSGTGDGYGYTF.